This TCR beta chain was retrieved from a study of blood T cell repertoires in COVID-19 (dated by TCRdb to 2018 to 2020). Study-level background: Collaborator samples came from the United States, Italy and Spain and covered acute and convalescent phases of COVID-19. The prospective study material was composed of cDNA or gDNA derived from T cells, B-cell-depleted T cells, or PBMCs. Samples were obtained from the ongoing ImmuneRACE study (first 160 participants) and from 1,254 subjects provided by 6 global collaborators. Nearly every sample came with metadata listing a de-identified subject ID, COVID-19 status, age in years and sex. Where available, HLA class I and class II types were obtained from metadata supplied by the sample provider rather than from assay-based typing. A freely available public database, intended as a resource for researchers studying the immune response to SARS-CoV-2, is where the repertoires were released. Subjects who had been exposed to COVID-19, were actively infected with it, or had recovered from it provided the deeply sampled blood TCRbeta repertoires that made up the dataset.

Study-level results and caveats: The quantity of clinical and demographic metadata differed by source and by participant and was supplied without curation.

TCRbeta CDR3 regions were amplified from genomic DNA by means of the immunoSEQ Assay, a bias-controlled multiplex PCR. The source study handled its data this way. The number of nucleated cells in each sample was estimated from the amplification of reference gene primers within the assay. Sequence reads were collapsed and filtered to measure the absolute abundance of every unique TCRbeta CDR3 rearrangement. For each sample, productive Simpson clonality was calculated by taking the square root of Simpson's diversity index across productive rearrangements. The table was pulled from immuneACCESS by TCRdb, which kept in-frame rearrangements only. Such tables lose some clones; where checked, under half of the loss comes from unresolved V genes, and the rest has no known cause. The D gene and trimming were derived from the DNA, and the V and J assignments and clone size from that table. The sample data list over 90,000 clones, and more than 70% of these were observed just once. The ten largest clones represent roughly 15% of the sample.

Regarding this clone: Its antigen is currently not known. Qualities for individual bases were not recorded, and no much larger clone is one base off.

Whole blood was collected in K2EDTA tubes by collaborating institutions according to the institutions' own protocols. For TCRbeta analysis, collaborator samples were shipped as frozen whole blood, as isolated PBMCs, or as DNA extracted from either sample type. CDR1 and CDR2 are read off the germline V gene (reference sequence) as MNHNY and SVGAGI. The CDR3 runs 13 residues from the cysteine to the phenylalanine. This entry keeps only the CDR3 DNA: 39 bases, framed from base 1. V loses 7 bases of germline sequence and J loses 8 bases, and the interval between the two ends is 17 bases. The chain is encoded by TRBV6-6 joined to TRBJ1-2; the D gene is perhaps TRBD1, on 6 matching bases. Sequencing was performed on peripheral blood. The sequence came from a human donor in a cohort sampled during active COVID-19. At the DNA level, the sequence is TGTGCCAGCACCGCGACCGGACAGATAGGCTACACCTTC. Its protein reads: CASTATGQIGYTF.